This T cell receptor beta chain was recovered during a study of blood T cell repertoires in COVID-19. For the study at large: COVID-19 samples from acute and convalescent phases originated in the United States, Italy and Spain. In each case, the material was cDNA or gDNA derived from T cells, B-cell-depleted T cells, or PBMCs.

Germline V CDR1 and CDR2: LNHNV, YYDKDF (reference sequence). The CDR3 is made up of 14 amino acids. Deletions cut 1 base from V and 4 bases from J, with 10 bases between. Study processing details: Amplifying reference gene primers gave estimates of nucleated cell counts. Libraries were prepared by immunoSEQ multiplex PCR; TCRdb keeps only in-frame clonotypes and omits some of them. That table furnishes V, J and clone size, whereas the DNA furnished D and trimming. The table lists 150,000 to 200,000 clones, roughly 86% of them singletons. This TCR was sampled from a man aged 65-85 years with acute or convalescent COVID-19. The specimen sequenced was peripheral blood. The chain combines TRBV15 with TRBJ1-2; no firm D call. The CDR3 region has the DNA TGTGCCACCAGCAGAGGACACGAACCCTATGGCTACACCTTC. Its translation is CATSRGHEPYGYTF.